This T cell receptor beta chain was documented in a study of shared clonotypes between healthy human individuals. Every donor, a Caucasian adult, lived in Nashville, Tennessee. CDR3 length: 10 residues. V was pared by 8 bases and J by 3 bases, with 5 bases between. Germline CDR1 SGHTA, CDR2 FQGNSA. Sorted subsets were amplified in replicate PCRs using approximately 200 ng DNA, 32,000 or so T cell genomes. This table comes from immunoSEQ multiplex PCR, and its TCRdb copy is limited to in-frame clones, with some not included. The data contain under 200,000 clones, roughly 91% of them seen just once; the ten biggest clones take up around 0.067%. On this clone itself: The antigen is undetermined.

Study-level points and caveats: Shared clonotypes: 4.5% to 5% naive CD4, under 4% naive CD8, about 2.5% memory CD4, 0.35% to 0.5% memory CD8.

V gene TRBV7-2 combines with J gene TRBJ2-7, with no clear D. The receptor comes from a woman aged 25 to 45 in good health. The specimen sequenced was naive CD4+ T cells sorted from blood. Subset here: CD45RA+ positively selected. The CDR3 protein is CASGNYEQYF. The CDR3 DNA reads TGTGCCAGCGGAAACTACGAGCAGTACTTC. Variable domain in full (rest from reference TRBV7-2 and TRBJ2-7): GAGVSQSPSNKVTEKGKDVELRCDPISGHTALYWYRQSLGQGLEFLIYFQGNSAPDKSGLPSDRFSAERTGGSVSTLTIQRTQQEDSAVYLCASGNYEQYFGPGTRLTVT.